This entry lists 31 T cell receptor beta chains sequenced from one sample in a study of blood T cells in healthy people across ages. Alongside a J-beta primer mix, a sample-barcoded 5' primer served in a second PCR lasting roughly 6 to 11 cycles. Each CDR3 protein is one row after TCRdb ran MiXCR on the 5' RACE reads. The sample includes 1.5 million to 2 million distinct CDR3 sequences, 28% of them seen just once. The sample was blood. All receptors derive from a woman in her thirties in good health.

This clonotype was detected a few times. V gene TRBV12-3 or TRBV12-4 combines with J gene TRBJ2-7, with 7 bases identical to TRBD1. The CDR3 extends over 14 amino acids. The junction had 8 bases not matched to a gene; V was cut back by 5 bases and J by 4 bases. The CDR3 DNA reads as TGTGCCAGCAGTAGCTACAGGGGTGGGTACGAGCAGTACTTC. Translating gives CASSSYRGGYEQYF.

This clonotype occurred many times. The rearrangement uses TRBV6-5 and TRBJ2-3; D perhaps matches TRBD2 (5 bases). Trimming left V 0 bases short and J 1 base short, with 11 bases between. There are 16 residues in the CDR3. Germline V gene lookup returns CDR1 MNHEY and CDR2 SVGAGI. In nucleotides, the CDR3 is TGTGCCAGCAGTTACTCGAGATGGCGGGGCACAGATACGCAGTATTTT. Amino acids: CASSYSRWRGTDTQYF.

This clonotype appeared many times. The chain links TRBV12-3 or TRBV12-4 to TRBJ1-2; unclear D gene. The CDR3 is 14 amino acids. V lost 7 bases, J lost 6 bases, and 18 bases lay in between. The CDR3 region has the DNA TGTGCCAGCACCTTAGCGAGAGGGCGTCATGGCTACACCTTC. This codes for CASTLARGRHGYTF.

The chain couples TRBV12-5 to TRBJ2-7; the match to TRBD1 covers 7 bases. The germline gives CDR1 LGHNT, CDR2 FRNRAP. This CDR3 comprises 16 residues. V lost 6 bases, J lost 2 bases, and 13 bases stayed unmatched. CDR3 loop: CASGSTGERATYEQYF. The CDR3 DNA sequence: TGTGCTAGTGGATCTACAGGGGAAAGAGCCACCTACGAGCAGTACTTC.

This rearrangement joins TRBV25-1 to TRBJ2-1; TRBD2 is a possible D gene (5 bases). V was shortened by 6 bases and J by 0 bases, with 9 bases between the two germline ends. The germline V gene has CDR1 MGHDK and CDR2 SYGVNS. This CDR3 spans 14 amino acids. CDR3: CASRLGSSYNEQFF. The CDR3 DNA reads as TGTGCCAGCAGGCTAGGGAGCTCCTACAATGAGCAGTTCTTC.

This clonotype was seen at least ten times. CDR3 protein: CSVVRGYEQYF. The CDR3 coding sequence is TGCAGCGTTGTCCGGGGTTACGAGCAGTACTTC. V is TRBV29-1 and J is TRBJ2-7; weak D call: TRBD2 (5 bases). From germline, CDR1 is SQVTM and CDR2 ANQGSEA. The germline V and J ends were trimmed by 4 bases and 4 bases, with 8 bases remaining between them. This CDR3 comprises 11 residues.

The rearrangement joins TRBV5-1 to TRBJ2-5; 14 bases match TRBD2. The V gene's germline CDR1 is SGHRS and CDR2 YFSETQ. The CDR3 loop spans 16 amino acids. V dropped 4 bases and J dropped 5; count of bases not matched to a gene: 7. As DNA, the CDR3 is TGCGCCAGCAGCATTGGACTAGCGGGGGGTTCGGAGACCCAGTACTTC. This encodes CASSIGLAGGSETQYF.

This clonotype has at least ten counts. V gene TRBV6-5 combines with J gene TRBJ2-7, with TRBD1 identical over 10 bases. V lost 6 bases to trimming and J lost 8 bases; unmatched junction nucleotides: 10. The CDR3 spans 14 residues. Germline CDR1 MNHEY, CDR2 SVGAGI. Here the CDR3 DNA reads TGTGCCAGCAGCCCCGACAGGGGGCAAAAAAAGCAGTACTTC. This encodes CASSPDRGQKKQYF.

The chain combines TRBV6-5 with TRBJ2-5; 7 nucleotides line up with TRBD1. This CDR3 comprises 15 residues. Germline V gives CDR1 MNHEY, CDR2 SVGAGI. The junction had 9 bases not matched to a gene; V was cut back by 5 bases and J by 3 bases. CDR3 DNA sequence: TGTGCCAGCAGTCTAACCGGACAGGCCGAAGAGACCCAGTACTTC. This translates into CASSLTGQAEETQYF.

CDR3 nucleotides: TGTGCCAGCAGCTTAGTGAAAGGGGAGCTGTTTTTT. Translation: CASSLVKGELFF. V usage is TRBV7-2 and J usage is TRBJ2-2, with no clear D. The CDR3 contains 12 residues. Germline CDR1 reads SGHTA; CDR2 reads FQGNSA. The germline V and J ends were trimmed by 1 base and 8 bases, with 5 bases remaining between them.

A note on this clonotype: The junction departs from the called germline gene at one end, perhaps through a read error. The CDR3 DNA is TGCTCCAGCAGCTCTCTGGGACTAGCGGGGACAGATACGCAGTATTTT. This codes for CSSSSLGLAGTDTQYF. The chain has TRBV5-1 and TRBJ2-3; 13 bases are a match to TRBD2. The CDR3 loop spans 16 amino acids. The germline gives CDR1 SGHRS, CDR2 YFSETQ.

The V call is TRBV7-8, the J call TRBJ2-6, with TRBD2 matching over 7 bases. J was trimmed by 4 bases and V by 3 bases; bases with no gene match: 18. Germline V lookup: CDR1 SGHVS, CDR2 FQNEAQ. The CDR3 runs 20 residues. CDR3 in DNA: TGTGCCAGCAGCTTGGGACTATTTTTAGCCCATCTAGAAGGGGCCAACGTCCTGACTTTC. Its protein is CASSLGLFLAHLEGANVLTF.

This clonotype was detected a few times. A junction end diverges from the germline sequence, so it may reflect a read error. The J gene is TRBJ2-7, the V gene TRBV4-3, with D maybe TRBD2 (5 bases). CDR1 is LGHNA, CDR2 YSLEER, per germline. The length of the CDR3 is 15 residues. The DNA for the CDR3 is TGCGCCGGCAGCCAAGGTGGATTGGGAGAGGTCGAGCAGTACTTC. This gives the protein CAGSQGGLGEVEQYF.

Many counts were recorded for this clonotype. This chain connects TRBV6-5 to TRBJ1-4; 9 bases are a match to TRBD1. Germline values: CDR1 MNHEY, CDR2 SVGAGI. Trimming removed 4 bases from V and 8 bases from J; junction bases left unmatched: 5. CDR3 size: 14 residues. The CDR3 DNA reads as TGTGCCAGCAGTTCACAGGGGGCGGGGGAAAAACTGTTTTTT. This gives the protein CASSSQGAGEKLFF.

This clonotype was found many times. J is TRBJ2-5 and V is TRBV9; 10 positions match TRBD2. In germline, CDR1 is SGDLS, CDR2 YYNGEE. Germline trimming cut 4 bases from V and 5 bases from J; bases unmatched to any gene: 5. This CDR3 comprises 14 residues. This CDR3 reads CASSRSGGLETQYF. CDR3 nucleotide sequence: TGTGCCAGCAGCCGTAGCGGGGGGTTGGAGACCCAGTACTTC.

This clonotype was detected a few times. This chain joins TRBV7-9 and TRBJ2-3; 11 bases align to TRBD2. This CDR3 has 19 amino acids. From germline, CDR1 is SEHNR and CDR2 FQNEAQ (reference sequence). Germline trimming cut 5 bases from V and 0 bases from J; bases unmatched to any gene: 13. CDR3 in amino acids: CASSPRGTSGGLSTDTQYF. DNA for the CDR3: TGTGCCAGCAGCCCGAGGGGTACTAGCGGGGGCCTTAGCACAGATACGCAGTATTTT.

Comment on this clonotype: Mismatch with germline at one junction end may stem from a read error. The chain links TRBV27 to TRBJ2-1, with a weak D call TRBD2 (7 bases). The CDR3 extends over 16 amino acids. The germline V gene has CDR1 MNHEY and CDR2 SMNVEV (reference sequence). As DNA, the CDR3 is TGTGCCAGCAGTATAGCGGGCCCAGGGGTTGACAATGAGCGGTTCTTC. This gives the protein CASSIAGPGVDNERFF.

The rearrangement uses TRBV5-1 and TRBJ2-2, with D possibly TRBD1 on 5 matching bases. The CDR3 extends over 16 amino acids. V lost 0 bases and J 5 bases, leaving 14 bases between the germline ends. The germline V gene encodes CDR1 SGHRS and CDR2 YFSETQ. This CDR3 is CASSLGTPTRTGELFF. In nucleotides, the CDR3 is TGCGCCAGCAGCTTGGGGACACCCACCAGGACCGGGGAGCTGTTTTTT.

The chain employs TRBV12-3 or TRBV12-4 and TRBJ2-1, with D possibly being TRBD2 (5 bases). V shed 6 bases and J shed 8 bases, with 17 bases lying between them. The CDR3 runs to 14 residues. CDR3: CASSPRIGGHEQFF. The CDR3 DNA is TGTGCCAGCAGCCCCCGGATAGGAGGCCATGAGCAGTTCTTC.

J is TRBJ2-1 and V is TRBV10-2, with TRBD1 identical over 7 bases. Germline assignment: CDR1 WSHSY and CDR2 SAAADI. CDR3 size: 16 residues. V trimming: 0 bases; J trimming: 4 bases; junction bases outside the gene matches: 6. The CDR3 spells CASSESKQGLYNEQFF. The CDR3 DNA reads TGCGCCAGCAGTGAGTCCAAACAGGGGCTTTACAATGAGCAGTTCTTC.

This clonotype has more than one count but fewer than ten. This chain uses TRBV3-1 with TRBJ2-7; perhaps D is TRBD1 or TRBD2 (5 bases each). V was cut by 6 bases and J by 6 bases, with 24 bases left in between. The CDR3 totals 16 residues. Germline-derived CDR1 and CDR2 are LGHDT and YNNKEL (reference sequence). CDR3 nucleotides: TGTGCCAGCAGAGAAGGGTCCCGGGGCGCCCTAGGCGAGCAGTACTTC. Translated, it gives CASREGSRGALGEQYF.

This clonotype showed up just a few times. The chain is built from TRBV24-1 and TRBJ2-5, with 8 nucleotides matching TRBD1. Trimming took 2 bases from V and 5 from J; bases not matched to a gene: 12. This CDR3 region has 17 residues. Germline V gene sequence: CDR1 KGHDR, CDR2 SFDVKD. This CDR3 reads CATSDSLRTGLSETQYF. CDR3 bases: TGTGCCACCAGTGATTCCCTACGGACAGGGCTGTCGGAGACCCAGTACTTC.

The V call is TRBV11-2, the J call TRBJ2-7, with D possibly TRBD2 on 6 matching bases. The last part of the DNA fits TRBJ2-5 better; the J call may be wrong. CDR1 and CDR2 from the germline V gene are SGHAT and FQNNGV. The CDR3 consists of 14 residues. As DNA, the CDR3 is TGTGCCAGCCGGCGGGATATGGGGGGAGAGACCCAGTACTTC. This encodes CASRRDMGGETQYF.

This clonotype was observed a few times. This chain connects TRBV11-2 to TRBJ2-3; no definite D call. The CDR3 runs to 15 residues. Trimming stripped 1 base from V and 0 bases from J, with 8 bases between. Germline-derived CDR1 and CDR2 are SGHAT and FQNNGV. The CDR3 sequence is CASSLAAVSTDTQYF. The CDR3 DNA sequence: TGTGCCAGCAGCTTAGCGGCAGTTAGCACAGATACGCAGTATTTT.

The chain links TRBV7-2 to TRBJ2-3, with 7 bases lining up with TRBD1. The CDR3 totals 15 residues. From germline, CDR1 is SGHTA and CDR2 FQGNSA. J lost 4 bases, V lost 1 base, and 5 bases had no gene match. The CDR3 sequence is CASSLVRGPADTQYF. CDR3 sequence (DNA): TGTGCCAGCAGCTTAGTGAGGGGGCCCGCAGATACGCAGTATTTT.

CDR3 nucleotide sequence: TGTGCCAGCAGTCTCGGACAGGCCGTTTCCTACGAGCAGTACTTC. It translates to CASSLGQAVSYEQYF. The chain employs TRBV3-1 and TRBJ2-7, with 7 bases matching TRBD1. V was pared by 6 bases and J by 1 base, with 9 bases of the junction left unmatched. This CDR3 is 15 amino acids long. Germline CDR1 reads LGHDT; CDR2 reads YNNKEL (reference sequence).

This clonotype was seen more than once but under ten times. The chain carries TRBV10-3 and TRBJ1-1, with D unclear. This CDR3 is 15 amino acids long. The germline gives CDR1 ENHRY, CDR2 SYGVKD. V gave up 2 bases and J gave up 3 bases, with 13 bases separating them. The CDR3 coding sequence is TGTGCCATCAGTGAGAATGTGGAGAGGGACACTGAAGCTTTCTTT. Protein product: CAISENVERDTEAFF.

This chain joins TRBV29-1 and TRBJ2-7; 9 positions match TRBD2. The CDR3 extends over 14 amino acids. The junction had 9 bases not matched to a gene; V was cut back by 6 bases and J by 3 bases. Looked up from germline, CDR1 is SQVTM and CDR2 is ANQGSEA. CDR3 amino acids: CSVRPSGISYEQYF. The CDR3 DNA is TGCAGCGTGCGACCTAGCGGGATTAGCTACGAGCAGTACTTC.

This clonotype has ten or more counts. This chain links TRBV29-1 with TRBJ1-1, with 12 bases identical to TRBD1. Trimming removed 4 bases from V and 5 bases from J; junction bases left unmatched: 8. Germline CDR1 and CDR2: SQVTM and ANQGSEA. The CDR3 is 15 residues long. The DNA of the CDR3 is TGCAGCGTTGTTCCCGGGACAGGGGGCAGGACTGAAGCTTTCTTT. As protein: CSVVPGTGGRTEAFF. Using reference TRBV29-1 and TRBJ1-1 for the parts outside the CDR3, the full variable domain is SAVISQKPSRDICQRGTSLTIQCQVDSQVTMMFWYRQQPGQSLTLIATANQGSEATYESGFVIDKFPISRPNLTFSTLTVSNMSPEDSSIYLCSVVPGTGGRTEAFFGQGTRLTVV.

This clonotype was counted a few times. This chain joins TRBV27 and TRBJ1-4; possibly TRBD1 for D (5 bases). The CDR3 loop spans 14 amino acids. The V end was cut by 6 bases, the J end by 0 bases, with 8 bases between. The germline V gene has CDR1 MNHEY and CDR2 SMNVEV (reference sequence). Here the CDR3 DNA reads TGTGCCAGCAGATTGACAGCAACTAATGAAAAACTGTTTTTT. Encoded protein: CASRLTATNEKLFF.

In this sample, this clonotype turned up a few times. This rearrangement joins TRBV21-1 to TRBJ1-4; no check of the table's D call, TRBD1, against the DNA was made. TRBV21-1 constitutes a pseudogene. The CDR3 loop spans 16 amino acids. In nucleotides, the CDR3 is TGTGCCAGCAGCAACCGACCGCGGGCCGCCAATGAAAAACTGTTTTTT. As protein: CASSNRPRAANEKLFF.